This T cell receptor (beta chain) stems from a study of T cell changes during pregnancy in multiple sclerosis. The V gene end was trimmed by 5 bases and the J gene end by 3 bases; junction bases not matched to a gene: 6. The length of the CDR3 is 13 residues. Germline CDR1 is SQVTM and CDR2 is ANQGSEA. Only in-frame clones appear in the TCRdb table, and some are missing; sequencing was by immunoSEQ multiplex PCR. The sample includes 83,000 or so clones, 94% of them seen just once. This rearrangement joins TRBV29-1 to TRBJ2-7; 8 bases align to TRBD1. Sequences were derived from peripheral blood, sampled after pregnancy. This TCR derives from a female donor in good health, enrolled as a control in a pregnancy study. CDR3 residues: CSVFSGTGYEQYF. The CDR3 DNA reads TGCAGCGTTTTTTCCGGGACAGGCTACGAGCAGTACTTC.